This T cell receptor beta chain was identified during a study of cytomegalovirus exposure and HLA in healthy donors. Points from the study as a whole: Later on, a genetic analysis was performed. It linked a missense variant in DCLRE1C with V- and J-gene trimming of TCR beta. Other equally common chains were less clonally expanded than HLA-associated TCR beta chains, a later analysis showed.

CDR1 and CDR2 from the germline V gene are SGDLS and YYNGEE. V was shortened by 0 bases and J by 0 bases, with 4 bases between the two germline ends. CDR3 length equals 14 residues. Primers included in the PCR were 60 Vbeta and 13 Jbeta primers. Assay: immunoSEQ multiplex PCR; the TCRdb copy retains only in-frame clones and omits some. The sample lists about 120,000 clones, approximately 70% occurring once. This clone was counted a single time. No antigen is known for it. V and J are TRBV9 and TRBJ1-5; D not resolved. The sample taken for sequencing was PBMCs. This receptor was taken from a man aged 18 to 30 in good health and CMV-seronegative. As DNA, the CDR3 is TGTGCCAGCAGCGTAGGGGCTAGCAATCAGCCCCAGCATTTT. Amino acid sequence: CASSVGASNQPQHF.